This T cell receptor beta chain was retrieved from a study of read filtering for tumor transcriptome and immune sequencing. At the time of active disease, bone marrow was collected from every patient. Molecular barcoded adaptors covering alpha/delta and beta/gamma chains were used on about 390 ng RNA. TCRdb fed the reads into MiXCR, producing one record per CDR3 protein. The data hold 90,000 to 95,000 distinct CDR3 sequences, with roughly a fifth observed a single time. V was shortened by 11 bases and J by 8 bases, with 18 bases between the two germline ends. The CDR3 consists of 12 residues. Germline CDR1 MDHEN, CDR2 SYDVKM.

This TCR derives from a donor aged 40 or older with multiple myeloma. V gene TRBV28 combines with J gene TRBJ1-2; tentatively, D is TRBD1 (6 bases). The sample was a population of CD138-negative cells sorted from bone marrow. The CDR3 DNA reads as TGTGCCGGGGAACACAGGGCTGGAGGCTACACCTTC. Amino acid sequence: CAGEHRAGGYTF.